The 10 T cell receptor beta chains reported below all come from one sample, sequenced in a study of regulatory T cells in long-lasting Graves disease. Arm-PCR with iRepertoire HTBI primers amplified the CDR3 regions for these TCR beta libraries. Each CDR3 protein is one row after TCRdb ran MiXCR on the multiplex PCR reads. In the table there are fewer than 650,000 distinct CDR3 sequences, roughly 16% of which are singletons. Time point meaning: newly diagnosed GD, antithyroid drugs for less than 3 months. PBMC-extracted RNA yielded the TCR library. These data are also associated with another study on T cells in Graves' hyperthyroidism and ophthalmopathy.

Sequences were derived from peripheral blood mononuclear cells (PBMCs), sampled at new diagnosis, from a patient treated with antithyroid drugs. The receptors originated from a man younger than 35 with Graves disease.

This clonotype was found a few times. CDR3 in amino acids: CRGSEQFF. In DNA, the CDR3 is TGCAGGGGCAGCGAGCAGTTCTTC. This rearrangement joins TRBV20-1 to TRBJ2-1; D uncertain. This CDR3 comprises 8 residues. CDR1 and CDR2 from the germline V gene are DFQATT and SNEGSKA (reference sequence).

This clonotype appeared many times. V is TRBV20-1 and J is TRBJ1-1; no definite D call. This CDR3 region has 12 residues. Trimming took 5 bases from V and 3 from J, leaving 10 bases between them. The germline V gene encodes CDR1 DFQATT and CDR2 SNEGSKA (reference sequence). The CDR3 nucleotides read TGCAGTGCTCCCATAATACACACTGAAGCTTTCTTT. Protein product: CSAPIIHTEAFF.

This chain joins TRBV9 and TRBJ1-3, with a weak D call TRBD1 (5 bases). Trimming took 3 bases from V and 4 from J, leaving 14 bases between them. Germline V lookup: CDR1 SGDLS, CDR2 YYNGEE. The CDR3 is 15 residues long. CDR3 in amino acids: CASSDGQGPGNTIYF. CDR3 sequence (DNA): TGTGCCAGCAGCGACGGCCAGGGTCCCGGAAACACCATATATTTT.

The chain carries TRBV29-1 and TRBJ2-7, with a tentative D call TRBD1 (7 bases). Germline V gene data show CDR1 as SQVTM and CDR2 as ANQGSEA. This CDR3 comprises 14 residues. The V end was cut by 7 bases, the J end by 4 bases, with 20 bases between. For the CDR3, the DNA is TGCAGCGCGCAAGGCGGGGACAGTACTTACGAGCAGTACTTC. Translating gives CSAQGGDSTYEQYF.

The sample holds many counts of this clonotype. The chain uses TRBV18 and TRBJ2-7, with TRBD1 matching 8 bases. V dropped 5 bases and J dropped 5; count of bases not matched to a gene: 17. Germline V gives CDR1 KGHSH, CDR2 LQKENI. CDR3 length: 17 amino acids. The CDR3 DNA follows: TGTGCCAGCTCAACAGCCGGAGCCGGACAGGGAAGCAACGAGCAGTACTTC. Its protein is CASSTAGAGQGSNEQYF.

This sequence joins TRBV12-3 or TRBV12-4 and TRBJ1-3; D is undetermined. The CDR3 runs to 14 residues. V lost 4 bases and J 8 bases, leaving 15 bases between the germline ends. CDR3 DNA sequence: TGTGCCAGCAGTTCCACAGATACAACGCACACCATATATTTT. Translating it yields CASSSTDTTHTIYF.

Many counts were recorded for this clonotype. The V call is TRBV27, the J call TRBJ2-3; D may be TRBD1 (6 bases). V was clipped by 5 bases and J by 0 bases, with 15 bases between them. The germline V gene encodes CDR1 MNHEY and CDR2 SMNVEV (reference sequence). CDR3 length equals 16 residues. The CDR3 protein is CASSPRQASSTDTQYF. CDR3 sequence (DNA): TGTGCCAGCAGTCCTAGACAGGCCTCTAGCACAGATACGCAGTATTTT.

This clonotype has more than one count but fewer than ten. The CDR3 here is CASSFSGRSNTGELFF. In DNA, the CDR3 is TGTGCCAGCAGTTTTAGCGGGAGGTCGAACACCGGGGAGCTGTTTTTT. V is TRBV7-3 and J is TRBJ2-2, with 10 bases that match TRBD2. Germline V gives CDR1 SGHTA, CDR2 FQGTGA. The CDR3 consists of 16 residues. V was pared by 6 bases and J by 0 bases, with 4 bases of the junction left unmatched.

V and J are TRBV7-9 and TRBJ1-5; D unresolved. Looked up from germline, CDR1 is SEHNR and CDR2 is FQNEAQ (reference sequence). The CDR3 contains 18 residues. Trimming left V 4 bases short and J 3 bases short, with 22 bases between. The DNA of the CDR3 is TGTGCCAGCAGCTCCAAAGGGAGAGGGCTTTTCCTCAATCAGCCCCAGCATTTT. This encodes CASSSKGRGLFLNQPQHF.

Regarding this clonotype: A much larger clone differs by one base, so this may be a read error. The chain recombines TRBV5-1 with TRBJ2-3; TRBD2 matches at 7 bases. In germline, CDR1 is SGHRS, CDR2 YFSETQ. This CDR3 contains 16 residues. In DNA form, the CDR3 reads TGCGCCAGCAGCCTCCCCCGACTAGCCAGCACAGATACGCGGTATTTT. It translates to CASSLPRLASTDTRYF. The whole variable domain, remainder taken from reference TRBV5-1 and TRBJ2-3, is KAGVTQTPRYLIKTRGQQVTLSCSPISGHRSVSWYQQTPGQGLQFLFEYFSETQRNKGNFPGRFSGRQFSNSRSEMNVSTLELGDSALYLCASSLPRLASTDTRYFGPGTRLTVL.